Listed below are T cell receptor beta chains from one sample, sequenced in a study of CD8 T cells in Susac syndrome. TCRdb used MiXCR to reprocess the immunoSEQ multiplex PCR reads, holding one entry per CDR3 protein. The data show over 120,000 distinct CDR3 sequences, with over 90% seen just once and around 0.15% held by the top ten. What was sequenced was CD4+ T cells from PBMCs. These receptors came from a human donor with Susac syndrome. Each CDR3 is given with its conserved first and last residue. D genes are given only for firm matches. The size entry is marked missing in some rows and otherwise reads once, few, many or a size class.

CDR3nt,CDR3aa,d_gene,abundance,v_gene,j_gene
TGTGCCAGCAGAATGAAGAGGGGAGGACACGAGCAGTACTTC,CASRMKRGGHEQYF,-,-,TRBV6-6,TRBJ2-7
TGTGCCAGCAGTCCGAAGCACAGGGAGGGGAACGAGCAGTACTTC,CASSPKHREGNEQYF,-,-,TRBV7-9,TRBJ2-7
TGCAGTGCCAGAGCGGGAGTGGGGACTTACAATGAGCAGTTCTTC,CSARAGVGTYNEQFF,TRBD2,-,TRBV20-1,TRBJ2-1
TGTGCCTGGAGTGTACTTGGGGCTGAGAATGAAAAACTGTTTTTT,CAWSVLGAENEKLFF,-,-,TRBV30,TRBJ1-4
TGTGCCTGGAGTGAGGGTTACTGGCAGCCCCAGCATTTT,CAWSEGYWQPQHF,-,-,TRBV30,TRBJ1-5
TGTGCCACCAGCAGAGCGGAAGGCGAGCAGTACTTC,CATSRAEGEQYF,-,-,TRBV15,TRBJ2-7
TGTGCCAGCAGCTTAAGGGGACTACGGAACAAAGAGACCCAGTACTTC,CASSLRGLRNKETQYF,TRBD2,-,TRBV28,TRBJ2-5
TGTGCCAGCAGCCAAGACATGAGCAATCAGCCCCAGCATTTT,CASSQDMSNQPQHF,-,once,TRBV4-2,TRBJ1-5
TGTGCCACCAGCTCGGGACTGGGTACGGATACGCAGTATTTT,CATSSGLGTDTQYF,-,few,TRBV15,TRBJ2-3
TGCGCCAGCAGCCAAGAACAGACAGGCTATGGCTACACCTTC,CASSQEQTGYGYTF,-,-,TRBV4-1,TRBJ1-2
TGTGCCAGCAGTGGGGAGGGCGGAGTAGCCAAAAACATTCAGTACTTC,CASSGEGGVAKNIQYF,TRBD2,-,TRBV9,TRBJ2-4
TGTGCCAGCAGCCACAAAGGGCGGACTGGCCTCAATGAGCAGTTCTTC,CASSHKGRTGLNEQFF,-,-,TRBV3-1,TRBJ2-1
TGTGCCAGTAGTATTGACAGGGGAGATACGCAGTATTTT,CASSIDRGDTQYF,TRBD1,-,TRBV19,TRBJ2-3
TGCAGCGTTCGTGAGGCCGCAACTAATGAAAAACTGTTTTTT,CSVREAATNEKLFF,-,-,TRBV29-1,TRBJ1-4
TGCAGTGCTCCGCTGGGGGCCGATACGCAGTATTTT,CSAPLGADTQYF,-,-,TRBV20-1,TRBJ2-3
TGTGCCAGCAGTCTCGGGACAGGGAACTATGGCTACACCTTC,CASSLGTGNYGYTF,TRBD1,-,TRBV28,TRBJ1-2
TGTGCCAGCAGCGGGACGGACCAAGAGACCCAGTACTTC,CASSGTDQETQYF,-,-,TRBV28,TRBJ2-5
TGCGCCAGCAGCGGGACAGGCCTGAGTAATTCACCCCTCCACTTT,CASSGTGLSNSPLHF,TRBD1,-,TRBV5-1,TRBJ1-6
TGTGCCAGCAGTCCCGGGTTTGGGGCCGAGCAGTTCTTC,CASSPGFGAEQFF,-,-,TRBV9,TRBJ2-1
TGCAGTGCTAGAGAACGGCTCTTAGTGGGTTCACCCCTCCACTTT,CSARERLLVGSPLHF,-,-,TRBV20-1,TRBJ1-6
TGTGCCAGTAACTTAGTAGGACAGGACTTCTCTGGGGCCAACGTCCTGACTTTC,CASNLVGQDFSGANVLTF,TRBD1,-,TRBV7-3,TRBJ2-6
TGTGCCAGCAGCTTGGAACGGGCGGGGGAGACCCAGTACTTC,CASSLERAGETQYF,-,-,TRBV5-4,TRBJ2-5
TGTGCCAGTAGTATGGACCGCAGGGCTGAAGCTTTCTTT,CASSMDRRAEAFF,-,-,TRBV19,TRBJ1-1
TGCGCCAGCAGCTTAGACAGTGGCAAAAACATTCAGTACTTC,CASSLDSGKNIQYF,-,-,TRBV5-1,TRBJ2-4
TGCAGCGGGAAGGGAGTGAGAGGCGCGAACACTGAAGCTTTCTTT,CSGKGVRGANTEAFF,-,-,TRBV29-1,TRBJ1-1
TGTGCCAGCAGCCCCCCACCGAGGAACACCGGGGAGCTGTTTTTT,CASSPPPRNTGELFF,-,-,TRBV7-2,TRBJ2-2
TGTGCCAGCAGCGTAGGGGGAGGTGACAATGAGCAGTTCTTC,CASSVGGGDNEQFF,-,-,TRBV9,TRBJ2-1
TGTGCCAGCAGTCTCTCGCAGGGGGCAAACTATGGCTACACCTTC,CASSLSQGANYGYTF,TRBD1,-,TRBV7-2,TRBJ1-2
TGTGCCAGCAGCCCCCTCGGGGGATCTCAAGAGACCCAGTACTTC,CASSPLGGSQETQYF,-,-,TRBV9,TRBJ2-5
TGTGCCTGGAGATTTCGAAGGGCCCATGAGCAGTTCTTC,CAWRFRRAHEQFF,-,-,TRBV30,TRBJ2-1
TGTGCCAGCAGTCTGGACGCCTCTGGGGCCAACGTCCTGACTTTC,CASSLDASGANVLTF,-,-,TRBV2,TRBJ2-6